This T cell receptor (beta chain) appears in the sequencing data of a study of beta chain features in type 1 diabetes. About the research overall: Researchers looked at roughly 110 million sorted cells across all samples. Regarding the study as a whole: Sequencing the cDNA could make cells with high TCR expression show up more than they should.

This clone was detected once. Its antigen is unidentified. The CDR3 runs 14 residues. With V trimmed by 1 base and J by 4 bases, 0 bases remained unmatched. The germline CDR1 and CDR2 sequences are SEHNR and FQNEAQ (reference sequence). Every bit of the isolated RNA underwent reverse transcription, so sequencing read expressed TCRB transcripts. Produced via immunoSEQ multiplex PCR; TCRdb's table is partial and in-frame only. Here the sample spans around 160,000 clones, about 51% being singletons. The V call is TRBV7-9, the J call TRBJ2-5, with 10 bases identical to TRBD2. This TCR was sampled from a man younger than 35 in good health. The sample taken for sequencing was Tregs from blood. CDR3 coding DNA: TGTGCCAGCAGCTTAGGACTAGCGGGAGAGACCCAGTACTTC. Translated, it gives CASSLGLAGETQYF.